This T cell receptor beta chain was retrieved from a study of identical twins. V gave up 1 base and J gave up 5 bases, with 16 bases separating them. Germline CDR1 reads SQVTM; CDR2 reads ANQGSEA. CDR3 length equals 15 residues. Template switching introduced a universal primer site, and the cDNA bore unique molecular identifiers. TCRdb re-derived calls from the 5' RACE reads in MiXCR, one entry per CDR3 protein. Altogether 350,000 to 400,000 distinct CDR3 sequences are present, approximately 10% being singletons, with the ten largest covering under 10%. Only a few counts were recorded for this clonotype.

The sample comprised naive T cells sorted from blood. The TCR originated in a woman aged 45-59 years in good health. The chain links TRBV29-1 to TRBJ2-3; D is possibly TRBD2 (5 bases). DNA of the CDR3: TGCAGCGTTGAAGCAGGTCGAGGGCTTAGAGATACGCAGTATTTT. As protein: CSVEAGRGLRDTQYF.